This TCR beta chain is drawn from a study of cytomegalovirus exposure and HLA in healthy donors. Study background: Among a few hundred genotyped donors, around 80% fell in the Caucasian-associated ancestry cluster.

Turning to this clone: Its target is not known. Other DNA sequences of this sample code for an identical CDR3.

The PCR had 60 Vbeta and 13 Jbeta primers. Only in-frame clones appear in the TCRdb table, and some are missing; sequencing was by immunoSEQ multiplex PCR. In the table there are about 160,000 clones, about 79% of which are singletons. Germline lookup yields CDR1 SGHTA and CDR2 FQGTGA. The CDR3 is 13 residues long. Trimming removed 0 bases at V and 6 bases at J, with 6 bases between. Findings and limits, study-wide: Sequencing probably produced one cluster of sequence variants that were highly shared. In a later analysis, TCR association rates varied by HLA locus: DRB1 most, HLA-C fewest.

Donors were nominally healthy when sampled, though unrecorded immune exposures were likely. This sequence originates from a man aged 45-60 years in good health and CMV-seropositive. Sequencing used PBMCs. The chain has TRBV7-3 and TRBJ2-1, with D perhaps matching TRBD2 (6 bases). The CDR3 spells CASSLTGLNEQFF. CDR3 coding DNA: TGTGCCAGCAGCTTAACGGGACTCAATGAGCAGTTCTTC.